One TCR beta chain is described in this entry. What it binds is not known. This record belongs to a study of T cell repertoires in cytomegalovirus infection. Turning to the study itself: Indications came from public TCR beta signatures; they pointed to CMV infection and to a matching HLA type.

A single record per CDR3 protein comes from TCRdb applying MiXCR to the reads. The table records 570,000 or so distinct CDR3 sequences, approximately 40% of them present only once. The sample consisted of cultured PBMCs, taken from culture after CMV antigen stimulation. The receptor's source is a human donor in good health (CMV status not recorded). Some clones in this sample may be carry-over from other donors' samples.

The CDR3 DNA reads TGCGCCAGCAGCGTCTGGGACAGGGTAGAAGAGCAGTTCTTC. It codes for CASSVWDRVEEQFF. This chain connects TRBV4-1 to TRBJ2-1; 9 bases are a match to TRBD1. The CDR3 runs to 14 residues. Per the germline V gene, CDR1 is MGHRA and CDR2 is YSYEKL. The trim removed 5 bases at V and 10 bases at J, leaving 9 bases unmatched.